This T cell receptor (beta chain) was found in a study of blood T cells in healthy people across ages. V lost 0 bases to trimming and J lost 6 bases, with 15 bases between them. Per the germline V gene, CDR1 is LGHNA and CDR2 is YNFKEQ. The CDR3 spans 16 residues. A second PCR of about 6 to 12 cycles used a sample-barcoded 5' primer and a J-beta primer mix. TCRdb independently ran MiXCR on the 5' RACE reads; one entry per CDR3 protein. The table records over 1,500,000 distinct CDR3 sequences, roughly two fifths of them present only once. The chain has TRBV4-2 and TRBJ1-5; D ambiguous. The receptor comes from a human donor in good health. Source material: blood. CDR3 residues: CASSQDWAGVGQPQHF. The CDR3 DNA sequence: TGTGCCAGCAGCCAAGATTGGGCAGGCGTTGGTCAGCCCCAGCATTTT.